Following are 19 T cell receptor beta chains from one sample sequenced in a study of beta chain features in type 1 diabetes. Expressed TCRB transcripts were sequenced because the isolated RNA had all been reverse transcribed beforehand. The protocol was immunoSEQ multiplex PCR, while the TCRdb copy is restricted to in-frame clones and leaves out a portion. The sample lists 200,000 to 250,000 clones; 9.6% were seen once. The sequencing sample was made of naive CD4+ T cells from blood. The receptors derive from a young woman in good health.

This clone was counted a few times. This chain links TRBV7-2 with TRBJ2-7; TRBD1 matches 9 bases. Germline CDR1 reads SGHTA; CDR2 reads FQGNSA. The CDR3 spans 17 residues. After removal of 5 bases from V and 4 bases from J, the junction contained 15 bases not matched to a gene. The CDR3 spells CASSANLPGQGSYEQYF. The CDR3 DNA follows: TGTGCCAGCAGCGCAAACCTCCCGGGACAGGGTTCTTACGAGCAGTACTTC.

This clone was found a few times. The V call is TRBV2, the J call TRBJ2-3, with TRBD1 matching 8 bases. The CDR3 runs to 12 residues. Germline CDR1 reads SNHLY; CDR2 reads FYNNEI. The junction had 1 base not matched to a gene; V was cut back by 6 bases and J by 5 bases. CDR3 protein: CASRGQGDTQYF. Here the CDR3 DNA reads TGTGCCAGCAGAGGACAGGGAGATACGCAGTATTTT.

The rearrangement links TRBV12-5 to TRBJ2-7; 11 bases map to TRBD1. Trimming removed 6 bases from V and 4 bases from J; junction bases left unmatched: 2. The CDR3 loop spans 13 amino acids. Germline V gene lookup returns CDR1 LGHNT and CDR2 FRNRAP. This CDR3 is CASGGDRGYEQYF. CDR3 nucleotides: TGTGCTAGTGGCGGGGACAGGGGGTACGAGCAGTACTTC. The whole variable domain, filled in from reference TRBV12-5 and TRBJ2-7, reads DARVTQTPRHKVTEMGQEVTMRCQPILGHNTVFWYRQTMMQGLELLAYFRNRAPLDDSGMPKDRFSAEMPDATLATLKIQPSEPRDSAVYFCASGGDRGYEQYFGPGTRLTVT.

The rearrangement uses TRBV7-9 and TRBJ2-1; no clear D. The CDR3 has 14 residues. The germline CDR1 and CDR2 sequences are SEHNR and FQNEAQ (reference sequence). V was shortened by 1 base and J by 7 bases, with 11 bases between the two germline ends. This CDR3 is CASSLGERANEQFF. The CDR3 bases are TGTGCCAGCAGCTTAGGTGAGAGAGCGAATGAGCAGTTCTTC.

This clone has only a few counts. This chain connects TRBV5-1 to TRBJ2-5, with D tentatively TRBD2 (6 bases). Per germline, CDR1 SGHRS and CDR2 YFSETQ. The CDR3 length is 14 residues. V lost 4 bases, J lost 1 base, and 11 bases lay in between. The CDR3 coding sequence is TGCGCCAGCAGCGGGACTGGGACCCAAGAGACCCAGTACTTC. It specifies CASSGTGTQETQYF.

This chain joins TRBV6-6 and TRBJ1-1; 9 bases line up with TRBD1. Germline V lookup: CDR1 MNHNY, CDR2 SVGAGI (reference sequence). This CDR3 comprises 14 residues. With V trimmed by 5 bases and J by 5 bases, 6 bases remained unmatched. The CDR3 here is CASSRDRELTEAFF. In nucleotides, the CDR3 is TGTGCCAGCAGTAGGGACAGGGAATTGACTGAAGCTTTCTTT.

The rearrangement uses TRBV18 and TRBJ2-3, with TRBD2 matching 7 bases. This CDR3 region has 16 residues. V shed 2 bases and J 4 bases; nucleotides not matched to a gene: 9. Germline assignment: CDR1 KGHSH and CDR2 LQKENI. Here the CDR3 reads CASSPGGRGTPDTQYF. The CDR3 DNA reads TGTGCCAGCTCACCAGGAGGGCGGGGGACGCCAGATACGCAGTATTTT.

The chain recombines TRBV15 with TRBJ2-1; 14 bases map to TRBD2. V trimming: 1 base; J trimming: 7 bases; junction bases outside the gene matches: 3. CDR3 length equals 16 residues. In germline, CDR1 is LNHNV, CDR2 YYDKDF (reference sequence). The chain's CDR3 is CATSRGGTSGSNEQFF. The CDR3 DNA reads as TGTGCCACCAGCAGAGGGGGGACTAGCGGGAGTAATGAGCAGTTCTTC.

The gene calls are TRBV2 and TRBJ1-3; TRBD1 agrees at 8 bases. The CDR3 extends over 14 amino acids. The V gene end was trimmed by 6 bases and the J gene end by 2 bases; junction bases not matched to a gene: 3. From germline, CDR1 is SNHLY and CDR2 FYNNEI. The CDR3 nucleotides read TGTGCCAGCAGAGACAGGGGTGCTGGAAACACCATATATTTT. Translated: CASRDRGAGNTIYF.

The count of this clone is one. The V gene is TRBV10-2, the J gene TRBJ1-1, with D perhaps TRBD1 (6 bases). Germline V lookup: CDR1 WSHSY, CDR2 SAAADI. The V end lost 2 bases, the J end lost 4 bases, and 8 bases lay between the germline ends. The CDR3 sequence is 13 residues long. CDR3 bases: TGCGCCAGCAGTGAGGACAGGCGCACTGAAGCTTTCTTT. As protein: CASSEDRRTEAFF.

This clone was counted between two and nine times. This chain joins TRBV7-9 and TRBJ1-1; 8 nucleotides align to TRBD1. The V gene end was trimmed by 4 bases and the J gene end by 2 bases; junction bases not matched to a gene: 3. This CDR3 has 14 residues. Germline loops: CDR1 SEHNR, CDR2 FQNEAQ (reference sequence). The chain's CDR3 is CASSWTGKNTEAFF. CDR3 nucleotides: TGTGCCAGCAGCTGGACAGGGAAAAACACTGAAGCTTTCTTT.

The DNA for the CDR3 is TGCGCCAGCAGCTTGCTAGCGCCCAGCACAGATACGCAGTATTTT. Translating gives CASSLLAPSTDTQYF. The chain employs TRBV5-1 and TRBJ2-3; tentatively, D is TRBD2 (6 bases). The V gene's germline CDR1 is SGHRS and CDR2 YFSETQ. Trimming shortened V by 1 base and J by 0 bases, and 9 bases separated the two germline ends. The CDR3 is 15 residues long.

The table lists this clone with a few counts. This chain links TRBV30 with TRBJ2-5; 7 bases map to TRBD1. The DNA end favors TRBJ2-7, so the J call may be wrong. The CDR3 extends over 13 amino acids. Per germline, CDR1 GTSNPN and CDR2 SVGIG (reference sequence). The CDR3 loop reads CAWSKGGLGEQYF. The CDR3, as DNA: TGTGCCTGGAGTAAAGGGGGCCTGGGCGAGCAGTACTTC.

J is TRBJ2-2 and V is TRBV5-5, with no clear D. Per the germline V gene, CDR1 is SGHKS and CDR2 is YYEKEE (reference sequence). The CDR3 totals 14 residues. Trimming removed 0 bases at V and 1 base at J, with 4 bases between. The CDR3 sequence is CASSLDRNTGELFF. CDR3 sequence (DNA): TGTGCCAGCAGCTTGGACAGGAACACCGGGGAGCTGTTTTTT. Variable domain in full (rest from reference TRBV5-5 and TRBJ2-2): DAGVTQSPTHLIKTRGQQVTLRCSPISGHKSVSWYQQVLGQGPQFIFQYYEKEERGRGNFPDRFSARQFPNYSSELNVNALLLGDSALYLCASSLDRNTGELFFGEGSRLTVL.

Only a few counts were recorded for this clone. V gene TRBV29-1 combines with J gene TRBJ2-7; a possible D gene is TRBD1 (5 bases). The V end lost 7 bases, the J end lost 2 bases, and 12 bases lay between the germline ends. The CDR3 extends over 12 amino acids. The germline CDR1 and CDR2 sequences are SQVTM and ANQGSEA. DNA for the CDR3: TGCAGCGCCCGACAGAGCACCTACGAGCAGTACTTC. Translating gives CSARQSTYEQYF.

This clone has only a few counts. V and J are TRBV6-4 and TRBJ2-3, with a possible D match to TRBD2 (5 bases). Germline V gene data show CDR1 as MRHNA and CDR2 as SNTAGT. V was pared by 8 bases and J by 1 base, with 13 bases between. This CDR3 has 14 residues. The CDR3 reads CASSPEGGTDTQYF. Written as DNA, the CDR3 is TGTGCCAGCTCCCCCGAGGGTGGCACAGATACGCAGTATTTT.

This rearrangement joins TRBV7-2 to TRBJ2-5; 7 bases match TRBD2. This CDR3 is built from 15 residues. V was pared by 2 bases and J by 2 bases, with 5 bases of the junction left unmatched. Looked up from germline, CDR1 is SGHTA and CDR2 is FQGNSA. CDR3 region: CASSLMGTKQETQYF. CDR3 in DNA: TGTGCCAGCAGCTTAATGGGGACTAAGCAAGAGACCCAGTACTTC.

The chain couples TRBV5-1 to TRBJ1-1, with TRBD1 as a possible D gene (6 bases). Germline V CDR1 and CDR2: SGHRS, YFSETQ. The CDR3 totals 15 residues. V lost 0 bases to trimming and J lost 7 bases, with 16 bases between them. CDR3 sequence (DNA): TGCGCCAGCAGCTTGGGGGTGTGGACGACAGGTGAAGCTTTCTTT. Translation: CASSLGVWTTGEAFF.

The chain combines TRBV5-4 with TRBJ2-3; 9 bases fit TRBD1. CDR1 is SGHNT, CDR2 YYREEE, per germline (reference sequence). There are 15 residues in the CDR3. The ends lost 4 bases at V and 2 bases at J; junction bases unmatched: 5. This chain's CDR3 is CASSRDRVNTDTQYF. The CDR3 DNA reads TGTGCCAGCAGCCGGGACAGGGTGAACACAGATACGCAGTATTTT.